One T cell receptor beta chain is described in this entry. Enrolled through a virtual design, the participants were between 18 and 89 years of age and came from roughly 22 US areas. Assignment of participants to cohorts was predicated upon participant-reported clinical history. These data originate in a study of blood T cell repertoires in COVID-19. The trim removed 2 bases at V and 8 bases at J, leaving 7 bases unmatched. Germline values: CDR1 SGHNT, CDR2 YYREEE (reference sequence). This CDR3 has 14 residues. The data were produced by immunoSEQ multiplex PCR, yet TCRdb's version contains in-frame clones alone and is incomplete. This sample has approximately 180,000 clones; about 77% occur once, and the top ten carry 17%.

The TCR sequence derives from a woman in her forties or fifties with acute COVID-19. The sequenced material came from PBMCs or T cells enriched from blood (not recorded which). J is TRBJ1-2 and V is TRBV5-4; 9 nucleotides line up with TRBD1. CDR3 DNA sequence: TGTGCCAGCAGCTTTGGACAGGGGCTCCAAGGCTACACCTTC. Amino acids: CASSFGQGLQGYTF.